Listed below are T cell receptor beta chains from one sample, sequenced in a study of cytomegalovirus exposure and HLA in healthy donors. The assay was immunoSEQ multiplex PCR, and TCRdb's table has in-frame clones only and misses some. Its table records 130,000 or so clones. The source material was PBMCs. The receptors derive from a woman aged 40 to 49 in good health and CMV-seropositive. CDR3s include the opening cysteine and the closing phenylalanine or tryptophan. A D gene is named only where the DNA matches it firmly.

j_gene,d_gene,v_gene,CDR3nt,CDR3aa
TRBJ2-5,TRBD2,TRBV2,TGTGCCAGCAGTGAAGCTAGCGGGAGGGCGGAGACCCAGTACTTC,CASSEASGRAETQYF
TRBJ2-1,.,TRBV29-1,TGCAGCGTTGATGTTAGCGCAACCTACAATGAGCAGTTCTTC,CSVDVSATYNEQFF
TRBJ1-2,.,TRBV6-5,TGTGCCAGCCATAACGGCAGGTCCAACTATGGCTACACCTTC,CASHNGRSNYGYTF
TRBJ1-5,TRBD1,TRBV28,TGTGCCAGCAGCCATCACAGGGGTCCGGGCAATCAGCCCCAGCATTTT,CASSHHRGPGNQPQHF
TRBJ1-5,TRBD1,TRBV4-2,TGTGCCAGCAGCCAAGACGGTGTGAGACAGGGGAGTCAGCCCCAGCATTTT,CASSQDGVRQGSQPQHF
TRBJ2-7,.,TRBV16,TGTGCCAGCAGCAGGGACATCTTTGCCTACGAGCAGTACTTC,CASSRDIFAYEQYF
TRBJ1-5,TRBD1,TRBV15,TGTGCCACCAGCAGAGGGGACAGGGGGCTTCAACAGCCCCAGCATTTT,CATSRGDRGLQQPQHF
TRBJ1-4,.,TRBV6-5,TGTGCCAGTCGTGGGGGGATGAGTGAAAAACTGTTTTTT,CASRGGMSEKLFF
TRBJ1-1,TRBD1,TRBV18,TGTGCCAGCTCACCACCCGACAGGGTCACTGAAGCTTTCTTT,CASSPPDRVTEAFF
TRBJ2-7,.,TRBV11-2,TGTGCCAGCAGCGCCGAGAGGGTTTCCTACGAGCAGTACTTC,CASSAERVSYEQYF
TRBJ2-3,TRBD2,TRBV9,TGTGCCAGCAGCGCGGGACTAGCGGAGGGGGAGGGAGATACGCAGTATTTT,CASSAGLAEGEGDTQYF